This T cell receptor beta chain was retrieved from a study of blood T cell repertoires in COVID-19. Authors' methods: Amplified reference gene primers provided the basis for estimating nucleated cell counts. Assay: immunoSEQ multiplex PCR; the TCRdb copy retains only in-frame clones and omits some. The V and J calls and clone size were taken over from that table, and D and trimming were inferred from the DNA. The data show approximately 86,000 clones, more than 80% seen once. V lost 6 bases to trimming and J lost 16 bases; unmatched junction nucleotides: 11. Germline CDR1 is MDHEN and CDR2 is SYDVKM. This CDR3 has 13 residues.

The chain is built from TRBV28 and TRBJ1-6; 8 bases match TRBD1. The clonotype was recovered from a woman in her 70s with acute or convalescent COVID-19. Material for sequencing was peripheral blood. In DNA form, the CDR3 reads TGTGCCAGCAGCCGTGGGGGACAGGAGCTACTCCACTTT. Its translation: CASSRGGQELLHF.